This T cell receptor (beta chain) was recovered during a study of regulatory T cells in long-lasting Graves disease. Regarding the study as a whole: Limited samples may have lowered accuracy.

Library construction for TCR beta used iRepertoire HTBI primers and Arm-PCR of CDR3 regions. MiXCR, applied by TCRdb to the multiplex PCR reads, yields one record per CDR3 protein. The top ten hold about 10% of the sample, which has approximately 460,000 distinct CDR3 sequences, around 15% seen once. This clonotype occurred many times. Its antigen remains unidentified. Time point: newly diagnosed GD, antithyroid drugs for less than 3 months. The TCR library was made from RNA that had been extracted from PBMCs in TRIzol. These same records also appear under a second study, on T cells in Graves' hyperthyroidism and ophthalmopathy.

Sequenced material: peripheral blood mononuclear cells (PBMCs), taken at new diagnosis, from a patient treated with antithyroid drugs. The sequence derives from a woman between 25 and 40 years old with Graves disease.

This chain's CDR3 is CASRASGNPQETQYF. CDR3 coding DNA: TGCGCCAGCAGAGCTAGCGGGAACCCCCAAGAGACCCAGTACTTC. The chain has TRBV10-2 and TRBJ2-5; the match to TRBD2 covers 9 bases. This CDR3 is 15 amino acids long. Germline V gene sequence: CDR1 WSHSY, CDR2 SAAADI. With 6 bases clipped from V and 1 base from J, the junction kept 6 bases outside the gene matches.